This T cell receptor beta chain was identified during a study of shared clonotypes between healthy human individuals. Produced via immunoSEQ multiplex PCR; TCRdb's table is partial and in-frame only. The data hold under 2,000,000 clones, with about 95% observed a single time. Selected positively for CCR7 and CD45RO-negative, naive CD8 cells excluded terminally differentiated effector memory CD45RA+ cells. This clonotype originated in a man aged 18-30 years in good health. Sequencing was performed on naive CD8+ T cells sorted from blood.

The CDR3 DNA follows: TGTGCCAGCAGAAGGGGGGGCGCTGAAGCTTTCTTT. Its protein product is CASRRGGAEAFF. This chain joins TRBV5-4 and TRBJ1-1; TRBD1 might be the D (6 bases). V lost 5 bases and J 6 bases, leaving 11 bases between the germline ends. The CDR3 runs to 12 residues. Per germline, CDR1 SGHNT and CDR2 YYREEE (reference sequence).